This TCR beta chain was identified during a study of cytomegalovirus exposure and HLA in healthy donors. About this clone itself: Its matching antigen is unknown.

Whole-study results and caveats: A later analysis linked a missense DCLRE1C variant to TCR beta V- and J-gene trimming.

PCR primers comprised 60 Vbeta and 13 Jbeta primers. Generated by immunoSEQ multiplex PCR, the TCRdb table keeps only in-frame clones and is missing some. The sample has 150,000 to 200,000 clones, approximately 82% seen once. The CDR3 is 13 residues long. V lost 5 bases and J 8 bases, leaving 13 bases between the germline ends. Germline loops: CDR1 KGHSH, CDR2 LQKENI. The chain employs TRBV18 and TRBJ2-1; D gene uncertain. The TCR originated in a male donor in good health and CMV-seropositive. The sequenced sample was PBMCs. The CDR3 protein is CASSSSVADEQFF. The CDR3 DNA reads TGTGCCAGCTCATCTTCGGTTGCGGATGAGCAGTTCTTC.